Listed below are T cell receptor beta chains from one sample, sequenced in a study of cytomegalovirus exposure and HLA in healthy donors. TCRdb's table, derived via immunoSEQ multiplex PCR, lists solely in-frame clones and lacks some. The top ten clones hold roughly 1.5% of a sample with around 220,000 clones, roughly 83% of them seen once. Sequencing used PBMCs. The receptor source for this set is a girl aged 5 to 17 in good health and CMV-seronegative. CDR3s include the opening cysteine and the closing phenylalanine or tryptophan. Fields, in order: D gene, clone size, V gene, J gene, CDR3 protein, CDR3 DNA. The D gene is left open where the match is weak. Not every row has a clone size; where given, it reads once, few, many or a size class.

>TRBD2|-|TRBV6-1|TRBJ2-7
CASNGGGVLTYEQYF
TGTGCCAGCAACGGGGGAGGGGTGCTTACCTACGAGCAGTACTTC
>TRBD2|few|TRBV4-2|TRBJ2-6
CASSPLSGSDTGANVLTF
TGTGCCAGCAGCCCACTTAGCGGGAGTGATACTGGGGCCAACGTCCTGACTTTC
>-|-|TRBV7-8|TRBJ1-2
CASSLYRDNYGYTF
TGTGCCAGCAGCTTATACAGGGATAACTATGGCTACACCTTC
>TRBD2|-|TRBV7-3|TRBJ2-5
CASSLTSGDQETQYF
TGTGCCAGCAGCCTGACTAGCGGGGACCAAGAGACCCAGTACTTC
>-|once|TRBV28|TRBJ1-5
CASSSLAGISNQPQHF
TGTGCCAGCAGTTCCCTGGCAGGGATTAGCAATCAGCCCCAGCATTTT
>TRBD2|once|TRBV4-1|TRBJ2-7
CASSQGVAGLYEQYF
TGCGCCAGCAGCCAGGGGGTAGCGGGTCTCTACGAGCAGTACTTC
>-|-|TRBV28|TRBJ2-7
CASSQQGYEQYF
TGTGCCAGCAGTCAACAGGGCTACGAGCAGTACTTC
>TRBD2|-|TRBV28|TRBJ2-7
CASRGLGKRHTYEQYF
TGTGCCAGCAGGGGACTAGGAAAACGACATACCTACGAGCAGTACTTC
>TRBD2|-|TRBV11-2|TRBJ2-6
CASSLVSSGRVSGANVLTF
TGTGCCAGCAGCTTAGTATCTAGCGGACGCGTCTCTGGGGCCAACGTCCTGACTTTC
>-|-|TRBV19|TRBJ1-1
CASSTRASEAFF
TGTGCCAGTAGTACCAGGGCGAGTGAGGCTTTCTTT
>TRBD2|-|TRBV27|TRBJ2-3
CASSLPGLAGTTDTQYF
TGTGCCAGCAGCCTCCCGGGACTAGCGGGAACCACAGATACGCAGTATTTT
>TRBD1|-|TRBV7-9|TRBJ2-1
CSSRNWRLGGFDNEQFF
TGTTCCAGCAGGAACTGGCGGTTAGGGGGCTTCGACAATGAGCAGTTCTTC
>-|-|TRBV5-6|TRBJ1-1
CASSSGAAAFF
TGTGCCAGCAGCTCGGGTGCGGCAGCTTTCTTT
>-|few|TRBV5-1|TRBJ2-6
CASSLNFGQQSGANVLTF
TGCGCCAGCAGCTTGAACTTTGGGCAGCAGTCTGGGGCCAACGTCCTGACTTTC
>-|-|TRBV7-6|TRBJ2-7
CATLTWTAALGQYF
TGTGCCACCCTAACTTGGACAGCGGCGCTAGGGCAGTACTTC
>TRBD1|-|TRBV2|TRBJ2-1
CASGGTGYGNEQFF
TGTGCCAGCGGGGGGACAGGGTATGGCAATGAGCAGTTCTTC
>-|-|TRBV28|TRBJ1-6
CASRVGREGSPLHF
TGTGCCAGCAGGGTTGGCAGGGAAGGTTCACCCCTCCACTTT
>TRBD2|-|TRBV9|TRBJ2-2
CASSVGVAGVTGELFF
TGTGCCAGCAGCGTAGGAGTAGCGGGAGTCACCGGGGAGCTGTTTTTT
>TRBD1|-|TRBV20-1|TRBJ2-7
CSVPGQGLQYF
TGCAGTGTTCCGGGACAGGGCCTGCAGTACTTC
>TRBD2|-|TRBV18|TRBJ2-1
CASSPGTSYYNEQFF
TGTGCCAGCTCACCAGGGACTAGCTACTACAATGAGCAGTTCTTC
>-|-|TRBV10-1|TRBJ1-5
CASSGQTLHYSSTYSNQPQHF
TGCGCCAGCAGCGGACAGACTTTACATTACAGCAGTACTTATAGCAATCAGCCCCAGCATTTT
>TRBD1|-|TRBV5-1|TRBJ2-5
CASANRGLETQYF
TGCGCCAGCGCAAACAGGGGGCTAGAGACCCAGTACTTC
>-|-|TRBV9|TRBJ1-3
CASSVAPDRSSGNTIYF
TGTGCCAGCAGCGTAGCTCCCGACAGAAGCTCTGGAAACACCATATATTTT
>TRBD1|few|TRBV5-1|TRBJ1-2
CASSSGTGIYGYTF
TGCGCCAGCAGCTCTGGGACAGGGATCTATGGCTACACCTTC
>TRBD1|-|TRBV30|TRBJ2-3
CAWSAGNRRTGELTDTQYF
TGTGCCTGGAGTGCAGGCAACCGACGGACAGGGGAGTTAACAGATACGCAGTATTTT
>-|-|TRBV5-4|TRBJ2-1
CASSLEASPSSYNEQFF
TGTGCCAGCAGCTTGGAGGCTAGCCCAAGCTCCTACAATGAGCAGTTCTTC